This TCR beta chain was profiled in a study of T-cell reconstitution after alpha-beta-depleted transplantation in children. In germline, CDR1 is SGHRS, CDR2 YFSETQ. Trimming left V 6 bases short and J 5 bases short, with 19 bases between. The CDR3 has 15 amino acids. Using unique molecular identifiers, the investigators prepared the TCRbeta library. One entry per CDR3 protein, called by TCRdb with MiXCR from the PCR reads. The table includes 400,000 to 550,000 distinct CDR3 sequences, over 9.5% detected once. This clonotype turned up a few times. Antigen unknown. Points from the study as a whole: Certain patients had high TCRbeta diversity at day 60, and it came from recipient T cells and thymic progenitors that survived.

Sequencing used PBMCs, obtained before TCRalphabeta/CD19-depleted stem cell transplant. This receptor was obtained from a child aged 2 to 10 with inherited bone marrow failure, due to receive a stem cell transplant. The J gene is TRBJ2-3, the V gene TRBV5-1, with D hard to call. The CDR3 DNA follows: TGCGCCAGCACAGAGGCACCTCCCGCCGGAGATACGCAGTATTTT. Protein: CASTEAPPAGDTQYF.